The 14 T cell receptor beta chains below come from one sample, sequenced in a study of blood T cell repertoires in COVID-19 (TCRdb year 2020). The protocol used for the library was the immunoSEQ multiplex PCR assay. Entries here come from immuneACCESS through TCRdb and include only in-frame sequences with V and J called. Some clones fail to appear in such tables; in the studies checked, an unresolved V gene covers under half of the shortfall, and the cause of the remainder is unknown. The sample table records about 190,000 clones; just under 90% of these occur just once. Just under 0.9% of the sample rests with the top ten. The material sequenced was peripheral blood. These receptors originate from a woman between 18 and 29 years old who had recovered from COVID-19.

The chain combines TRBV20-1 with TRBJ2-5; 10 nucleotides line up with TRBD1. This CDR3 comprises 18 residues. V dropped 3 bases and J dropped 7; count of bases not matched to a gene: 20. Germline-derived CDR1 and CDR2 are DFQATT and SNEGSKA (reference sequence). CDR3: CSASGQGGSGPIARTQYF. CDR3 nucleotides: TGCAGTGCTAGTGGACAGGGGGGTAGCGGGCCCATCGCAAGGACCCAGTACTTC.

This chain joins TRBV18 and TRBJ2-1; a possible D gene is TRBD1 (5 bases). The germline V and J ends were trimmed by 0 bases and 3 bases, with 9 bases remaining between them. CDR1 KGHSH and CDR2 LQKENI come from the germline V gene. CDR3 length: 15 residues. The CDR3 nucleotides are TGTGCCAGCTCACCACCAGGGGCGGACTACAATGAGCAGTTCTTC. Translating it yields CASSPPGADYNEQFF.

A note on this clone: This same CDR3 is encoded by further DNA sequences in the sample. The CDR3 DNA follows: TGTGCCAGTAGTATATCGGGGAACACTGAAGCTTTCTTT. It encodes CASSISGNTEAFF. The chain combines TRBV19 with TRBJ1-1; D is unclear. The CDR3 runs 13 residues. Germline V lookup: CDR1 LNHDA, CDR2 SQIVND (reference sequence). Trimming left V 2 bases short and J 1 base short, with 5 bases between.

The chain recombines TRBV7-9 with TRBJ1-5; no clear D. The CDR3 spans 12 residues. Per the germline V gene, CDR1 is SEHNR and CDR2 is FQNEAQ (reference sequence). Trimming took off 1 base at V and 7 bases at J, with 5 bases between the two ends. CDR3 amino acids: CASSLDMQPQHF. Written as DNA, the CDR3 is TGTGCCAGCAGCTTAGACATGCAGCCCCAGCATTTT.

The gene calls are TRBV11-2 and TRBJ1-3, with unresolved D. The CDR3 has 13 amino acids. V shed 5 bases and J shed 8 bases, with 13 bases lying between them. The germline CDR1 and CDR2 sequences are SGHAT and FQNNGV. The CDR3 nucleotides read TGTGCCAGCAGCACACTGACCGCGGACACCATATATTTT. It encodes CASSTLTADTIYF.

V gene TRBV7-2 combines with J gene TRBJ1-4, with a weak D call TRBD1 (5 bases). Germline CDR1 and CDR2: SGHTA and FQGNSA. Trimming left V 5 bases short and J 6 bases short, with 13 bases between. CDR3 length: 14 amino acids. The CDR3 region has the DNA TGTGCCAGCAGCATGCCGGCGGGGGATGAAAAACTGTTTTTT. Translation: CASSMPAGDEKLFF.

The chain recombines TRBV28 with TRBJ2-3; D remains ambiguous. The germline gives CDR1 MDHEN, CDR2 SYDVKM. V lost 8 bases and J 6 bases, leaving 9 bases between the germline ends. The CDR3 spans 11 residues. CDR3 nucleotides: TGTGCCAGCGGGCAGTCCGATACGCAGTATTTT. As protein: CASGQSDTQYF.

The genes are TRBV13 and TRBJ2-1; TRBD2 agrees at 12 bases. This CDR3 comprises 15 residues. CDR1 and CDR2 (germline): PRHDT, FYEKMQ (reference sequence). With 5 bases clipped from V and 5 bases from J, the junction kept 4 bases outside the gene matches. CDR3 region: CASSLTSGGNNEQFF. CDR3 in DNA: TGTGCCAGCAGCCTGACTAGCGGGGGTAACAATGAGCAGTTCTTC.

V and J are TRBV4-1 and TRBJ1-6; TRBD1 aligns across 9 bases. V lost 4 bases and J lost 1; bases outside the gene matches: 11. The germline V gene encodes CDR1 MGHRA and CDR2 YSYEKL. The CDR3 is 19 amino acids. CDR3 in DNA: TGCGCCAGCAGCCGTCCTGGACAGGGGTTTAAATCCTATAATTCACCCCTCCACTTT. This gives the protein CASSRPGQGFKSYNSPLHF.

In this sample, this clone turned up a few times. The chain employs TRBV23-1 and TRBJ2-7; no reliable D call. TRBV23-1 is recorded as an ORF, its role being uncertain. V was trimmed by 1 base and J by 3 bases, leaving 13 bases between them. This CDR3 contains 15 residues. Written as DNA, the CDR3 is TGCGCCAGCAGTCAATTGGGCAGGCGTTACTACGAGCAGTACTTC. This translates into CASSQLGRRYYEQYF.

The CDR3 DNA follows: TGTGCCAGCAGCTTAGAATCCGGGGTTCATACGCAGTATTTT. It is translated as CASSLESGVHTQYF. V and J are TRBV7-9 and TRBJ2-3; TRBD2 is a possible D gene (5 bases). Germline values: CDR1 SEHNR, CDR2 FQNEAQ (reference sequence). The V end lost 1 base, the J end lost 7 bases, and 12 bases lay between the germline ends. This CDR3 is built from 14 residues.

The chain uses TRBV6-2 or TRBV6-3 and TRBJ2-4; TRBD2 matches at 11 bases. In germline, CDR1 is MNHEY, CDR2 SVGEGT. V lost 5 bases and J lost 7; bases outside the gene matches: 7. The CDR3 runs 15 residues. The CDR3 is CASSPRLAGPNIQYF. CDR3 nucleotide sequence: TGTGCCAGCAGTCCACGACTAGCGGGACCCAACATTCAGTACTTC.

This sequence joins TRBV27 and TRBJ2-5; 9 positions match TRBD2. V was pared by 3 bases and J by 4 bases, with 6 bases of the junction left unmatched. This CDR3 has 15 residues. Germline V lookup: CDR1 MNHEY, CDR2 SMNVEV (reference sequence). CDR3 bases: TGTGCCAGCAGTTTGGGTAGCGGGAGAGGAGAGACCCAGTACTTC. It yields the protein CASSLGSGRGETQYF.

The chain couples TRBV15 to TRBJ1-4; 7 bases fit TRBD1. Per germline, CDR1 LNHNV and CDR2 YYDKDF (reference sequence). Trimming removed 0 bases from V and 8 bases from J; junction bases left unmatched: 6. This CDR3 has 15 amino acids. CDR3 in DNA: TGTGCCACCAGCAGAGATAGGGGGACAGAAGAAAAACTGTTTTTT. This gives the protein CATSRDRGTEEKLFF.